The 8 T cell receptor beta chains listed next were all sequenced from one sample in a study of control samples from healthy donors and cancer patients. The data were produced by immunoSEQ multiplex PCR, yet TCRdb's version contains in-frame clones alone and is incomplete. The sample has under 450,000 clones, 80% to 95% seen once. Sequencing was carried out using PBMCs. The source of these receptors is a middle-aged man with head and neck cancer.

There are a few counts of this clone. The chain has TRBV27 and TRBJ1-5; unclear D gene. V was cut by 3 bases and J by 7 bases, with 10 bases left in between. Germline CDR1 is MNHEY and CDR2 is SMNVEV (reference sequence). This CDR3 spans 13 amino acids. The CDR3 loop reads CASSLWVGQPQHF. The CDR3 coding sequence is TGTGCCAGCAGTTTGTGGGTTGGACAGCCCCAGCATTTT.

This sequence joins TRBV5-4 and TRBJ2-5, with D possibly TRBD2 on 6 matching bases. The CDR3 length is 14 residues. The V gene's germline CDR1 is SGHNT and CDR2 YYREEE (reference sequence). V was pared by 0 bases and J by 2 bases, with 8 bases between. CDR3 in amino acids: CASSLGSGQETQYF. Written as DNA, the CDR3 is TGTGCCAGCAGCTTGGGGAGCGGGCAAGAGACCCAGTACTTC.

The chain uses TRBV18 and TRBJ1-5; D uncertain. V was pared by 6 bases and J by 2 bases, with 11 bases between. The length of the CDR3 is 14 residues. CDR1 and CDR2 from the germline V gene are KGHSH and LQKENI. The CDR3 is CASSAPEGNQPQHF. In DNA form, the CDR3 reads TGTGCCAGCTCCGCCCCGGAGGGCAATCAGCCCCAGCATTTT. Supplemented by reference TRBV18 and TRBJ1-5, the full variable domain reads NAGVMQNPRHLVRRRGQEARLRCSPMKGHSHVYWYRQLPEEGLKFMVYLQKENIIDESGMPKERFSAEFPKEGPSILRIQQVVRGDSAAYFCASSAPEGNQPQHFGDGTRLSIL.

The rearrangement joins TRBV27 to TRBJ1-3, with D unclear. V was trimmed by 3 bases and J by 0 bases, leaving 12 bases between them. Germline CDR1 and CDR2: MNHEY and SMNVEV (reference sequence). The CDR3 has 16 amino acids. CDR3: CASSFVRAYSGNTIYF. The CDR3 bases are TGTGCCAGCAGTTTTGTCCGGGCCTACTCTGGAAACACCATATATTTT.

This clone was found once. The chain has TRBV5-1 and TRBJ2-7; weak D call: TRBD1 (5 bases). Germline V CDR1 and CDR2: SGHRS, YFSETQ. Trimming took off 0 bases at V and 4 bases at J, with 11 bases between the two ends. The CDR3 has 14 residues. The CDR3 coding sequence is TGCGCCAGCAGCTTGGCGGCAGGGCGGTACGAGCAGTACTTC. Translating gives CASSLAAGRYEQYF.

DNA for the CDR3: TGTGCCAGCAGCTTCTTCCGGGGAACTGAAGCTTTCTTT. It codes for CASSFFRGTEAFF. The J gene is TRBJ1-1, the V gene TRBV11-3; unclear D gene. V was cut by 3 bases and J by 5 bases, with 10 bases left in between. The CDR3 has 13 amino acids. The germline gives CDR1 SGHNT, CDR2 YENEEA. Full variable domain (missing parts from reference TRBV11-3 and TRBJ1-1): EAGVVQSPRYKIIEKKQPVAFWCNPISGHNTLYWYLQNLGQGPELLIRYENEEAVDDSQLPKDRFSAERLKGVDSTLKIQPAELGDSAVYLCASSFFRGTEAFFGQGTRLTVV.

This clone occurred a few times. The chain carries TRBV5-1 and TRBJ1-1, with a weak D call TRBD1 (6 bases). V lost 4 bases and J lost 5, with 15 bases in between. The CDR3 is 14 amino acids. The V gene's germline CDR1 is SGHRS and CDR2 YFSETQ. This CDR3 reads CASSSRGEETEAFF. CDR3 nucleotides: TGCGCCAGCAGCAGCAGGGGCGAGGAAACTGAAGCTTTCTTT.

Regarding this clone: Other nucleotide sequences from this sample produce the same CDR3. The rearrangement links TRBV9 to TRBJ2-7; D might be TRBD2 (5 bases). V lost 0 bases to trimming and J lost 7 bases, with 8 bases between them. The CDR3 has 12 amino acids. Looked up from germline, CDR1 is SGDLS and CDR2 is YYNGEE. The CDR3 DNA reads TGTGCCAGCAGCGTAGTAGGAGGAGAGCAGTACTTC. Encoded protein: CASSVVGGEQYF.